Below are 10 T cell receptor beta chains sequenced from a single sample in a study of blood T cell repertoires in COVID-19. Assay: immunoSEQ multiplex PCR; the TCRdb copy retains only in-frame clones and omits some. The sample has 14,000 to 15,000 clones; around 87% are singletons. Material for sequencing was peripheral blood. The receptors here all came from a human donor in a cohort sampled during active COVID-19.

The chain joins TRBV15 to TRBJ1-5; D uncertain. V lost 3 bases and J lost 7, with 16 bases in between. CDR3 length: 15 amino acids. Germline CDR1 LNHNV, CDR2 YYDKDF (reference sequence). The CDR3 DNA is TGTGCCACCAGCAGCGTTATCCCCCAGAACCAGCCCCAGCATTTT. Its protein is CATSSVIPQNQPQHF.

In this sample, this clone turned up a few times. The CDR3 is CASSQGQGLYTEAFF. The CDR3 DNA reads TGCGCCAGCAGCCAAGGACAGGGGTTGTACACTGAAGCTTTCTTT. V usage is TRBV4-3 and J usage is TRBJ1-1; 8 bases align to TRBD1. Per the germline V gene, CDR1 is LGHNA and CDR2 is YSLEER. The CDR3 consists of 15 residues. Trimming took 1 base from V and 3 from J; bases not matched to a gene: 4.

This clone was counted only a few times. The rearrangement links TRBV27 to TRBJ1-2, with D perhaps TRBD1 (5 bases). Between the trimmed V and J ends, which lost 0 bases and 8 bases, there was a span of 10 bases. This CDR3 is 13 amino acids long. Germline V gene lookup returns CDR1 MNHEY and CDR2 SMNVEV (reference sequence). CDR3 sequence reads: CASSLSQGLGYTF. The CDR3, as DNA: TGTGCCAGCAGTTTATCTCAGGGTTTAGGCTACACCTTC.

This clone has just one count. Here the CDR3 DNA reads TGCGCCAGCAGCCCTGCAACTAATGAAAAACTGTTTTTT. Protein product: CASSPATNEKLFF. The chain links TRBV5-1 to TRBJ1-4, with no clear D. CDR1 SGHRS and CDR2 YFSETQ come from the germline V gene. The CDR3 runs 13 residues. Between the trimmed V and J ends, which lost 4 bases and 0 bases, there was a span of 4 bases.

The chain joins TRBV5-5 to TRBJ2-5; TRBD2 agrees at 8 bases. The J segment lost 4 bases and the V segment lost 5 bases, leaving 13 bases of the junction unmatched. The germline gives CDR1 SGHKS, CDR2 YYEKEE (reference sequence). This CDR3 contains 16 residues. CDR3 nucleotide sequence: TGTGCCAGCAGGGTTGCGGGGGGCAGGTTTCGAGAGACCCAGTACTTC. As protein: CASRVAGGRFRETQYF.

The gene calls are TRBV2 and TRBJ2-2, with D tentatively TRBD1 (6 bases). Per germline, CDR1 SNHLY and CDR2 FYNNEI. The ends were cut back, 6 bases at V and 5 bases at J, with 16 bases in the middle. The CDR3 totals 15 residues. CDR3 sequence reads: CASRFYDRRTGELFF. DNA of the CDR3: TGTGCCAGCAGGTTCTACGACAGGAGGACCGGGGAGCTGTTTTTT.

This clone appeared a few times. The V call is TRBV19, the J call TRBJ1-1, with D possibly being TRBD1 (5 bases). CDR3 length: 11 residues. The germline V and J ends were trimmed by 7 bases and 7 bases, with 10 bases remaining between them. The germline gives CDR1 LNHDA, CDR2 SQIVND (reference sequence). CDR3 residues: CASMGGHEAFF. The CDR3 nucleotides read TGTGCCAGTATGGGGGGTCATGAAGCTTTCTTT.

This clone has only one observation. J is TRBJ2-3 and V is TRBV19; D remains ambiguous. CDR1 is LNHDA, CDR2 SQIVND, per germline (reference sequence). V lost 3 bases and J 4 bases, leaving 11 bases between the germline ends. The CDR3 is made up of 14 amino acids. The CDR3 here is CASSIRQAADTQYF. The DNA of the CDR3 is TGTGCCAGTAGTATCCGGCAGGCTGCAGATACGCAGTATTTT.

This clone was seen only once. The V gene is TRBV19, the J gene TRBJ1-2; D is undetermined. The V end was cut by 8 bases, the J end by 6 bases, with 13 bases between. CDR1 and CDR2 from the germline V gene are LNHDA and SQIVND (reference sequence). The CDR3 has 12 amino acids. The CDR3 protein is CASHTRENGYTF. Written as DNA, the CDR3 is TGTGCCAGTCATACTCGGGAGAATGGCTACACCTTC.

The CDR3, as DNA: TGTGCCAGCAGCCGCAGCGGACAAGAGACCCAGTACTTC. Its translation is CASSRSGQETQYF. This sequence joins TRBV9 and TRBJ2-5, with a tentative D call TRBD2 (5 bases). The V end was cut by 4 bases, the J end by 2 bases, with 9 bases between. CDR1 is SGDLS and CDR2 is YYNGEE in the germline V gene. There are 13 residues in the CDR3.